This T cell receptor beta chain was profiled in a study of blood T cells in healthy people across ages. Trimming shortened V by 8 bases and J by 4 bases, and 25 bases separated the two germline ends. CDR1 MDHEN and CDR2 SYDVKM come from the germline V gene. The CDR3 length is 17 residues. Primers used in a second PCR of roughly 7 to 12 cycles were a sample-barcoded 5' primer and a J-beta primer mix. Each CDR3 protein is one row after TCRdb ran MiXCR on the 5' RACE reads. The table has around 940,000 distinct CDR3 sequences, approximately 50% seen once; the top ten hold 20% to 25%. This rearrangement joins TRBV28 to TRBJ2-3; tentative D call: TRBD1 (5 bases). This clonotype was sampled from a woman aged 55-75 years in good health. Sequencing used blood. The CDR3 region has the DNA TGTGCCAGCGGCTCATCTCAGGGATCCGGCTCCCCAGATACGCAGTATTTT. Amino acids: CASGSSQGSGSPDTQYF.